This T cell receptor beta chain derives from a study of identical twins. This clonotype was picked up a small number of times. Its antigen remains unidentified. V gave up 4 bases and J gave up 6 bases; unmatched junction bases: 10. This CDR3 has 15 residues. Study-level points and caveats: Abundant beta clonotypes from cord blood had fewer insertions, unlike memory repertoires, which showed none.

Template switching created a universal primer site, and the cDNA included unique molecular identifiers. TCRdb independently ran MiXCR on the 5' RACE reads; one entry per CDR3 protein. The sample carries approximately 500,000 distinct CDR3 sequences, 13% to 15% recorded once. These same data were also listed under a study on yellow fever vaccine responses in identical twins.

The sequence came from a woman aged 18 to 35 in good health. The chain uses TRBV12-3 or TRBV12-4 and TRBJ2-7, with 9 bases lining up with TRBD1. Sequenced input: CD4+ T cells sorted from blood. CDR3: CASSYSGTGSAEQYF. The CDR3 region has the DNA TGTGCCAGCAGTTACTCCGGGACAGGGTCCGCCGAGCAGTACTTC.